This T cell receptor beta chain was identified during a study of cytomegalovirus exposure and HLA in healthy donors. Vbeta (60) and Jbeta (13) primers were used in the PCR. The assay was immunoSEQ multiplex PCR, and TCRdb's table has in-frame clones only and misses some. This table holds 100,000 to 150,000 clones, 74% found once. Germline trimming cut 6 bases from V and 8 bases from J; bases unmatched to any gene: 8. The CDR3 extends over 13 amino acids. Germline CDR1 is MNHEY and CDR2 is SVGAGI. The source material was PBMCs. This chain links TRBV6-5 with TRBJ1-2, with TRBD1 matching 8 bases. The TCR originated in a woman in her fifties or sixties in good health and CMV-seropositive. CDR3 region: CASRLGQGGGYTF. CDR3 nucleotides: TGTGCCAGCAGGCTCGGACAGGGTGGCGGCTACACCTTC.